What follows describes a single TCR beta chain. Its cognate antigen is unknown. CD45RO-negative, CCR7-selected cells formed the naive CD8 fraction, which excluded terminally differentiated effector memory CD45RA+ cells. These data belong to a study of shared clonotypes between healthy human individuals. Study as a whole: Researchers assigned three CD4 naive, three CD4 memory, two CD8 naive and one CD8 memory plate to each donor.

This CDR3 has 14 amino acids. Trimming left V 4 bases short and J 0 bases short, with 11 bases between. The V gene's germline CDR1 is SGDLS and CDR2 YYNGEE. Authors' data handling: In the immunoSEQ data, sequences were junction-only and lacked quality scores, so filtering differed. The table came from immunoSEQ multiplex PCR; TCRdb's copy has only in-frame clones and leaves some out. V and J calls and clone size follow that table, whereas D and trimming were derived from the DNA. This table holds about 680,000 clones, about 91% found once. Study observations and caveats: Genetic and exposure-history diversity was limited by the few donors.

This chain links TRBV9 with TRBJ2-7, with D unresolved. The TCR was taken from a man younger than 40 in good health. The sample taken for sequencing was naive CD8+ T cells sorted from blood. CDR3 protein: CASSLTKDSYEQYF. For the CDR3, the DNA is TGTGCCAGCAGCCTCACTAAGGACTCCTACGAGCAGTACTTC. The full variable domain, with the rest looked up from reference TRBV9 and TRBJ2-7, is DSGVTQTPKHLITATGQRVTLRCSPRSGDLSVYWYQQSLDQGLQFLIQYYNGEERAKGNILERFSAQQFPDLHSELNLSSLELGDSALYFCASSLTKDSYEQYFGPGTRLTVT.